These 4 T cell receptor beta chains came from one sample sequenced in a study of T cell responses to AZD1222 COVID-19 vaccine. The data were produced by immunoSEQ multiplex PCR, yet TCRdb's version contains in-frame clones alone and is incomplete. Of about 120,000 clones in the sample, 80% to 90% are singletons; the top ten hold approximately 19%. The specimen comprised peripheral blood, sampled on day 0 of MenACWY control vaccination. Every receptor here comes from an adult in good health.

J is TRBJ2-3 and V is TRBV28; D gene unclear. The CDR3 has 13 residues. V was shortened by 6 bases and J by 2 bases, with 9 bases between the two germline ends. Per the germline V gene, CDR1 is MDHEN and CDR2 is SYDVKM. The CDR3: CASRKATTDTQYF. The CDR3 nucleotides are TGTGCCAGCAGGAAGGCAACCACAGATACGCAGTATTTT.

V and J are TRBV27 and TRBJ2-7; tentative D call: TRBD1 (5 bases). The CDR3 loop spans 14 amino acids. Trimming took off 3 bases at V and 3 bases at J, with 12 bases between the two ends. In germline, CDR1 is MNHEY, CDR2 SMNVEV (reference sequence). CDR3 residues: CASSFGQGVYEQYF. The CDR3 nucleotides read TGTGCCAGCAGTTTTGGTCAGGGCGTCTACGAGCAGTACTTC.

This clone was observed a handful of times. This chain uses TRBV19 with TRBJ1-4; D ambiguous. Germline CDR1 reads LNHDA; CDR2 reads SQIVND (reference sequence). This CDR3 region has 13 residues. V dropped 7 bases and J dropped 0 bases, with 6 bases sitting between them. CDR3 coding DNA: TGTGCCAGTATAAGGACAACTAATGAAAAACTGTTTTTT. Translating it yields CASIRTTNEKLFF.

V gene TRBV30 combines with J gene TRBJ2-7; maybe TRBD2 (6 bases). CDR3 length equals 16 residues. Trimming left V 2 bases short and J 7 bases short, with 24 bases between. Germline V gene lookup returns CDR1 GTSNPN and CDR2 SVGIG (reference sequence). The CDR3 DNA follows: TGTGCCTGGAGTTCGGTGTACGGGGGACCAACGGGAGAGCAGTACTTC. Its protein is CAWSSVYGGPTGEQYF. Based on the CDR3 plus reference TRBV30 and TRBJ2-7, the full variable domain is SQTIHQWPATLVQPVGSPLSLECTVEGTSNPNLYWYRQAAGRGLQLLFYSVGIGQISSEVPQNLSASRPQDRQFILSSKKLLLSDSGFYLCAWSSVYGGPTGEQYFGPGTRLTVT.